The following is a T cell receptor (beta chain) sequence with its context. Germline loops: CDR1 MNHEY, CDR2 SMNVEV (reference sequence). Trimming removed 2 bases from V and 10 bases from J, with 15 bases in between. The CDR3 length is 14 residues. This record comes from a study of cytomegalovirus exposure and HLA in healthy donors. About the study: T cells numbering approximately 170 million yielded 117 million unique TCR beta sequences in an earlier analysis.

Researchers ran the PCR with 60 Vbeta and 13 Jbeta primers. The data were produced by immunoSEQ multiplex PCR, yet TCRdb's version contains in-frame clones alone and is incomplete. The sample shows roughly 100,000 clones, 76% of them seen only once. The sample taken for sequencing was PBMCs. The receptor's source is a man in his forties in good health and CMV-seropositive. This chain uses TRBV27 with TRBJ2-1, with a weak D call TRBD2 (5 bases). The CDR3 DNA sequence: TGTGCCAGCAGTTTACTCCCCGGGGTACGAGAGCAGTTCTTC. It encodes CASSLLPGVREQFF.